This T cell receptor (beta chain) was captured in a study of blood T cell repertoires in COVID-19. The protocol was immunoSEQ multiplex PCR, while the TCRdb copy is restricted to in-frame clones and leaves out a portion. The data contain fewer than 200,000 clones, 80% to 90% of them singletons. The CDR3 is made up of 12 amino acids. Trimming took off 4 bases at V and 3 bases at J, with 7 bases between the two ends. Germline CDR1 reads SGHRS; CDR2 reads YFSETQ. The rearrangement joins TRBV5-1 to TRBJ2-5; D possibly corresponds to TRBD2 (5 bases). The origin of this receptor is a man between 18 and 29 years old who had recovered from COVID-19. Sequencing was done on a sample of peripheral blood. This CDR3 reads CASSPGEETQYF. The CDR3 nucleotides are TGCGCCAGCAGCCCCGGGGAAGAGACCCAGTACTTC.